The following is a T cell receptor beta chain sequence with its context. Its antigen is still unknown. The CDR3 has 22 residues. V was clipped by 8 bases and J by 0 bases; unmatched bases: 20. This entry belongs to a study of blood T cells in healthy people across ages. Study results and limitations: Donor CMV status, an unknown factor, possibly confounded changes in expanded clonotypes.

A second about 6 to 12 cycle PCR used barcoded and J-beta primers. TCRdb analysed the 5' RACE reads with MiXCR anew, one entry per CDR3 protein. The sample gives around 800,000 distinct CDR3 sequences, 40% to 50% of which show up once; around 21% is in the top ten. The specimen sequenced was blood. The receptor was isolated from a man in his sixties in good health. V gene TRBV23-1 combines with J gene TRBJ1-6; 12 nucleotides match TRBD1. TRBV23-1 is annotated as an ORF whose role is uncertain. The CDR3, as DNA: TGCGCCAGCCAAACCGGGACAGGGGGCTTTCCGTCCGATGGCTCCTATAATTCACCCCTCCACTTT. Protein: CASQTGTGGFPSDGSYNSPLHF.